One sample yielded the 20 T cell receptor beta chains listed below, sequenced in a study of metastatic and nonmetastatic thyroid tumors. TCRdb reanalyzed the PCR reads via MiXCR. This sample has tens of thousands of clones, with approximately 19% found just once. No patient had received any treatment before thyroid surgery. Specimen: blood. The receptors derive from a female donor with papillary thyroid cancer or a benign thyroid nodule (not recorded which). Some clones in this sample may be carry-over from other donors' samples.

In its sample, this clone ranks as medium-sized (0.01 to 0.1%). The chain uses TRBV6-1 and TRBJ1-6; D unresolved. The V gene's germline CDR1 is MNHNS and CDR2 SASEGT. CDR3 size: 14 residues. V was trimmed by 8 bases and J by 0 bases, leaving 8 bases between them. CDR3 in DNA: TGTGCCAGCTTAGACCTCTCCTATAATTCACCCCTCCACTTT. Amino acids: CASLDLSYNSPLHF.

This clone was recorded at least ten times. The chain combines TRBV2 with TRBJ2-3; D may be TRBD2 (5 bases). The CDR3 sequence is 14 residues long. V was pared by 0 bases and J by 4 bases, with 8 bases between. Germline V CDR1 and CDR2: SNHLY, FYNNEI. CDR3 coding DNA: TGTGCCAGCAGTGAAGCAGGGAGACCAGATACGCAGTATTTT. It codes for CASSEAGRPDTQYF. The whole variable domain, remainder taken from reference TRBV2 and TRBJ2-3, is EPEVTQTPSHQVTQMGQEVILRCVPISNHLYFYWYRQILGQKVEFLVSFYNNEISEKSEIFDDQFSVERPDGSNFTLKIRSTKLEDSAMYFCASSEAGRPDTQYFGPGTRLTVL.

CDR3: CASSLAGDTDTQYF. The CDR3 DNA is TGTGCCAGCAGCTTAGCGGGAGACACAGATACGCAGTATTTT. The J gene is TRBJ2-3, the V gene TRBV7-2, with TRBD2 as a possible D gene (5 bases). Per germline, CDR1 SGHTA and CDR2 FQGNSA. Trimming left V 0 bases short and J 2 bases short, with 6 bases between. This CDR3 has 14 amino acids. Drawing the rest from reference TRBV7-2 and TRBJ2-3, the complete variable domain is GAGVSQSPSNKVTEKGKDVELRCDPISGHTALYWYRQSLGQGLEFLIYFQGNSAPDKSGLPSDRFSAERTGGSVSTLTIQRTQQEDSAVYLCASSLAGDTDTQYFGPGTRLTVL.

This clone was counted a few times. This chain connects TRBV2 to TRBJ1-6; 9 bases fit TRBD1. Germline CDR1 and CDR2: SNHLY and FYNNEI. V lost 3 bases to trimming and J lost 8 bases; unmatched junction nucleotides: 5. The CDR3 length is 15 residues. In DNA, the CDR3 is TGTGCCAGCAGTGATGGGACAGGGAGCCATTCACCCCTCCACTTT. This sequence encodes CASSDGTGSHSPLHF.

This clone was recorded many times. The chain uses TRBV3-1 and TRBJ1-4; 8 nucleotides agree with TRBD1. J was trimmed by 5 bases and V by 7 bases; bases with no gene match: 6. The CDR3 extends over 14 amino acids. In germline, CDR1 is LGHDT, CDR2 YNNKEL (reference sequence). In nucleotides, the CDR3 is TGTGCCAGCAACACAGGACAGGGCAATGAAAAACTGTTTTTT. Translation gives CASNTGQGNEKLFF.

The chain carries TRBV7-9 and TRBJ1-2, with TRBD1 as a possible D gene (6 bases). Deletions cut 5 bases from V and 4 bases from J, with 14 bases between. The germline V gene has CDR1 SEHNR and CDR2 FQNEAQ (reference sequence). The CDR3 is 14 amino acids. CDR3 in amino acids: CASSPGHGSYGYTF. For the CDR3, the DNA is TGTGCCAGCAGCCCGGGACACGGCTCCTATGGCTACACCTTC.

By share, this clone ranks as medium-sized. The chain links TRBV2 to TRBJ1-6; TRBD1 agrees at 10 bases. CDR1 and CDR2 (germline): SNHLY, FYNNEI. This CDR3 contains 13 residues. Losses at the gene ends were 8 bases for V and 7 bases for J; bases not matched to a gene: 2. CDR3 region: CASRDRGNSPLHF. The CDR3 DNA is TGTGCCAGCCGGGACAGGGGAAATTCACCCCTCCACTTT.

This clone occurred many times. The genes are TRBV2 and TRBJ2-5, with D perhaps TRBD1 (5 bases). The CDR3 totals 15 residues. The V gene's germline CDR1 is SNHLY and CDR2 FYNNEI. V lost 1 base, J lost 3 bases, and 12 bases lay in between. The CDR3 sequence is CASSEDVGREETQYF. The CDR3 DNA follows: TGTGCCAGCAGTGAAGATGTAGGCAGGGAAGAGACCCAGTACTTC.

This clone was counted between two and nine times. V gene TRBV6-5 combines with J gene TRBJ2-7; perhaps D is TRBD1 or TRBD2 (5 bases each). The CDR3 spans 16 residues. V was cut by 5 bases and J by 1 base, with 18 bases left in between. Germline CDR1 is MNHEY and CDR2 is SVGAGI. The chain's CDR3 is CASSNRARGLSYEQYF. The CDR3 DNA sequence: TGTGCCAGCAGTAACCGAGCGAGGGGCCTTTCCTACGAGCAGTACTTC.

Many counts were recorded for this clone. The gene calls are TRBV6-5 and TRBJ2-5; 13 positions match TRBD2. CDR1 MNHEY and CDR2 SVGAGI come from the germline V gene. V lost 0 bases and J lost 5; bases outside the gene matches: 6. The CDR3 sequence is 17 residues long. CDR3 loop: CASSYSTTSGGVETQYF. The DNA of the CDR3 is TGTGCCAGCAGTTACTCGACCACTAGCGGGGGGGTTGAGACCCAGTACTTC.

This clone was detected a few times. V and J are TRBV20-1 and TRBJ2-1; 9 bases agree with TRBD2. The CDR3 runs to 15 residues. The ends lost 6 bases at V and 3 bases at J; junction bases unmatched: 9. Germline V gene sequence: CDR1 DFQATT, CDR2 SNEGSKA (reference sequence). CDR3: CSAGRSTSGYNEQFF. The DNA for the CDR3 is TGCAGTGCCGGACGATCGACTAGCGGCTACAATGAGCAGTTCTTC.

The genes are TRBV20-1 and TRBJ2-7; D perhaps matches TRBD2 (5 bases). This CDR3 contains 13 residues. Germline CDR1 DFQATT, CDR2 SNEGSKA (reference sequence). Between the trimmed V and J ends, which lost 5 bases and 3 bases, there was a span of 14 bases. For the CDR3, the DNA is TGCAGTGCTCCCGGGGTGACTGTCTACGAGCAGTACTTC. It specifies CSAPGVTVYEQYF.

This clone was seen ten or more times. The CDR3 nucleotides read TGTGCCAGCAGTGACCGCCGGCTCGAAGCTTTCTTT. Translated: CASSDRRLEAFF. V gene TRBV25-1 combines with J gene TRBJ1-1, with D unclear. CDR1 and CDR2 (germline): MGHDK, SYGVNS. This CDR3 comprises 12 residues. The germline V and J ends were trimmed by 3 bases and 8 bases, with 10 bases remaining between them.

This clone was recorded a few times. The V call is TRBV6-1, the J call TRBJ1-2; D not resolved. Germline CDR1 is MNHNS and CDR2 is SASEGT. The CDR3 sequence is 13 residues long. V lost 5 bases to trimming and J lost 3 bases, with 10 bases between them. The CDR3, as DNA: TGTGCCAGCAGTCCGGGCGGCGACTATGGCTACACCTTC. Its protein product is CASSPGGDYGYTF.

This clone was recorded a few times. J is TRBJ2-6 and V is TRBV15; D not certain. Germline lookup yields CDR1 LNHNV and CDR2 YYDKDF (reference sequence). The CDR3 extends over 16 amino acids. Trimming took off 3 bases at V and 0 bases at J, with 9 bases between the two ends. In nucleotides, the CDR3 is TGTGCCACCAGCAGTGGCGCAGGCTCTGGGGCCAACGTCCTGACTTTC. Its translation: CATSSGAGSGANVLTF.

As concerns this clone: An end of the junction does not agree with germline; a read error may underlie this. In DNA, the CDR3 is TGTGCCAACAGTGAAGGGACACAGTACTTC. This encodes CANSEGTQYF. This sequence joins TRBV2 and TRBJ2-5; maybe TRBD1 (6 bases). Per germline, CDR1 SNHLY and CDR2 FYNNEI. This CDR3 spans 10 amino acids. Together with reference TRBV2 and TRBJ2-5, the CDR3 gives the full variable domain: EPEVTQTPSHQVTQMGQEVILRCVPISNHLYFYWYRQILGQKVEFLVSFYNNEISEKSEIFDDQFSVERPDGSNFTLKIRSTKLEDSAMYFCANSEGTQYFGPGTRLLVL.

This clone has at least ten counts. The chain is built from TRBV4-2 and TRBJ1-1; no definite D call. Trimming removed 0 bases at V and 1 base at J, with 9 bases between. Per the germline V gene, CDR1 is LGHNA and CDR2 is YNFKEQ. This CDR3 is 15 amino acids long. CDR3 nucleotide sequence: TGTGCCAGCAGCCAAGATTGGCGGCAGAACACTGAAGCTTTCTTT. It codes for CASSQDWRQNTEAFF.

This clone was counted a few times. The chain has TRBV7-9 and TRBJ1-1; 10 bases map to TRBD1. The V gene's germline CDR1 is SEHNR and CDR2 FQNEAQ (reference sequence). The V gene end was trimmed by 6 bases and the J gene end by 8 bases; junction bases not matched to a gene: 9. The CDR3 runs to 14 residues. The CDR3 sequence: CASSSGTGAKEAFF. As DNA, the CDR3 is TGTGCCAGCAGTTCCGGGACAGGGGCTAAGGAAGCTTTCTTT.

Turning to this clone: This could be a read error, since a much larger clone is one nucleotide away. This chain joins TRBV5-6 and TRBJ2-7; D is possibly TRBD1 (5 bases). CDR3 length: 11 residues. The germline gives CDR1 SGHDT, CDR2 YYEEEE. CDR3 sequence reads: CASSLRAEHYF. Written as DNA, the CDR3 is TGTGCCAGCAGCCTCAGGGCCGAGCATTACTTC. The variable domain in full, with the rest retrieved from reference TRBV5-6 and TRBJ2-7, is DAGVTQSPTHLIKTRGQQVTLRCSPKSGHDTVSWYQQALGQGPQFIFQYYEEEERQRGNFPDRFSGHQFPNYSSELNVNALLLGDSALYLCASSLRAEHYFGPGTRLTVT.

The chain carries TRBV18 and TRBJ1-1, with D hard to call. CDR3 length: 12 amino acids. Germline CDR1 KGHSH, CDR2 LQKENI. Trimming took 2 bases from V and 10 from J, leaving 11 bases between them. DNA for the CDR3: TGTGCCAGCTCACCAACTGGGGTTTCAGCTTTCTTT. Protein sequence: CASSPTGVSAFF.